Listed below are T cell receptor beta chains from one sample, sequenced in a study of response to subunit inactivated influenza vaccine. TCRdb called the RT-PCR reads again in MiXCR, with one record for every CDR3 protein. The profile shows 400,000 to 550,000 distinct CDR3 sequences, about 25% of them singletons. This specimen was CD4+ T cells sorted from PBMCs, taken about 5 days after vaccination. Source of these receptors: a man aged 50 or older who received an inactivated influenza vaccine. Both conserved end residues are part of each CDR3. A D gene is named only where the DNA matches it firmly. Clone size is shown for a subset of rows, as once, few, many or a class of expanded clone.

j_call v_call clone_size d_call cdr3_aa cdr3_nt
TRBJ2-2 TRBV24-1 . TRBD1 CATSDQGQGATGELFF TGTGCCACCAGTGACCAGGGACAGGGGGCGACCGGGGAGCTGTTTTTT
TRBJ1-5 TRBV12-2 . . CASRLYGGPNQSQHF TGTGCAAGTCGCTTATACGGTGGCCCCAATCAGTCCCAGCATTTT
TRBJ2-4 TRBV20-1 . . CSARDVRVVDIQYF TGCAGTGCTAGAGATGTCCGGGTTGTGGACATTCAGTACTTC
TRBJ2-4 TRBV12-3/TRBV12-4 few . CASSPSDRAKNIQYF TGTGCCAGCAGTCCCTCCGACAGGGCCAAAAACATTCAGTACTTC
TRBJ2-5 TRBV5-1 few . CASSPNTDSDLYQETQYF TGCGCCAGCAGCCCGAACACGGACTCTGACTTGTACCAAGAGACCCAGTACTTC
TRBJ1-2 TRBV12-3/TRBV12-4 . . CASSRTGYGYTF TGTGCCAGCAGTAGGACTGGCTATGGCTACACCTTC
TRBJ2-7 TRBV7-8 few TRBD2 CASSLNPGGLYEQYF TGTGCCAGCAGCCTAAACCCGGGGGGGCTATACGAGCAGTACTTC
TRBJ2-1 TRBV12-3/TRBV12-4 few . CASSRPSGMGNEQFF TGTGCCAGCAGCCGACCCTCGGGAATGGGTAATGAGCAGTTCTTC
TRBJ1-4 TRBV5-5 . . CASSFAANEKLFF TGTGCCAGCAGCTTCGCGGCTAATGAAAAACTGTTTTTT
TRBJ2-7 TRBV2 . . CASGLGGYEQYF TGTGCCAGCGGACTAGGGGGCTACGAGCAGTACTTC
TRBJ2-3 TRBV12-3/TRBV12-4 . . CASKPPGSDTQYF TGTGCCAGCAAACCACCAGGGTCAGATACGCAGTATTTT
TRBJ2-7 TRBV2 . . CASTGTLRGEQYF TGTGCCAGCACTGGGACGCTAAGGGGCGAGCAGTACTTC
TRBJ2-7 TRBV20-1 . TRBD2 CSAGTGTTYEQYF TGCAGTGCTGGAACCGGGACTACCTACGAGCAGTACTTC
TRBJ1-2 TRBV6-6 many . CASSPGVGYTF TGTGCCAGCAGTCCAGGGGTCGGCTACACCTTC
TRBJ2-6 TRBV7-2 few . CASSRGQNLPGANVLTF TGTGCCAGCAGCAGGGGACAAAATCTCCCTGGGGCCAACGTCCTGACTTTC
TRBJ2-2 TRBV5-1 few TRBD1 CASSLTGQGGGELFF TGCGCCAGCAGCTTGACCGGACAGGGTGGCGGGGAGCTGTTTTTT
TRBJ2-2 TRBV12-3/TRBV12-4 few . CASSWDGVNTGELFF TGTGCCAGCAGCTGGGACGGGGTGAACACCGGGGAGCTGTTTTTT
TRBJ2-1 TRBV3-1 once . CASSQPRLRVSHNEQFF TGTGCCAGCAGCCAACCACGGTTGAGGGTATCCCACAATGAGCAGTTCTTC
TRBJ1-6 TRBV12-3/TRBV12-4 . . CASSLETFTGSLHF TGTGCCAGCAGTTTAGAGACGTTCACAGGATCCCTCCACTTT
TRBJ1-1 TRBV20-1 few . CSARDSRPQGKNTEAFF TGCAGTGCTAGAGATAGCCGCCCCCAGGGGAAGAACACTGAAGCTTTCTTT
TRBJ2-2 TRBV5-1 few TRBD1 CASSLQGADTGELFF TGCGCCAGCAGCCTGCAGGGGGCGGACACCGGGGAGCTGTTTTTT
TRBJ2-1 TRBV9 few . CASSVGLRSVYNEQFF TGTGCCAGCAGCGTAGGACTTCGGTCGGTTTACAATGAGCAGTTCTTC
TRBJ2-2 TRBV29-1 . TRBD2 CSVGWLAGDIGELFF TGCAGCGTCGGATGGCTAGCGGGAGATATCGGGGAGCTGTTTTTT
TRBJ2-7 TRBV5-6 . TRBD2 CASSSFGSGSTYEQYF TGTGCCAGCAGCTCCTTCGGGAGCGGGAGTACCTACGAGCAGTACTTC
TRBJ2-3 TRBV5-1 . . CASSPPRLGDTQYF TGCGCCAGCAGCCCCCCTCGCCTGGGAGATACGCAGTATTTT
TRBJ2-1 TRBV9 . . CASSVGGSTRYNEQFF TGTGCCAGCAGCGTAGGAGGCTCGACCCGGTACAATGAGCAGTTCTTC
TRBJ2-7 TRBV20-1 few TRBD2 CSARDPRGAGVYEQYF TGCAGTGCTAGGGATCCCCGAGGAGCGGGGGTATACGAGCAGTACTTC
TRBJ1-1 TRBV12-3/TRBV12-4 . TRBD1 CASGGTGGTEAFF TGTGCCAGCGGAGGGACAGGGGGCACTGAAGCTTTCTTT
TRBJ2-7 TRBV20-1 few TRBD2 CSATELAGVYEQYF TGCAGTGCGACAGAACTAGCGGGAGTCTACGAGCAGTACTTC
TRBJ1-2 TRBV5-1 many TRBD1 CASSGLTGGNYGYTF TGCGCCAGCAGCGGACTGACAGGGGGAAACTATGGCTACACCTTC
TRBJ1-1 TRBV6-2/TRBV6-3 . . CASSLQGPGIRNTEAFF TGTGCCAGCAGTTTACAAGGGCCCGGGATACGGAACACTGAAGCTTTCTTT
TRBJ2-7 TRBV27 . TRBD1 CASRSAGGNGDEQYF TGTGCCAGCCGATCCGCAGGGGGCAATGGGGACGAGCAGTACTTC
TRBJ2-1 TRBV7-8 . . CASSQQHLRSYNEQFF TGTGCCAGCAGCCAACAGCACCTTCGCTCCTACAATGAGCAGTTCTTC
TRBJ2-1 TRBV9 few TRBD2 CASSVALAGAINEQFF TGTGCCAGCAGCGTCGCCCTAGCGGGGGCCATCAATGAGCAGTTCTTC
TRBJ1-1 TRBV12-3/TRBV12-4 many . CASSRPGTEAFF TGTGCCAGCAGTCGACCGGGAACTGAAGCTTTCTTT
TRBJ2-2 TRBV4-2 . . CASSQDVQGDGELFF TGTGCCAGCAGCCAAGACGTTCAAGGGGACGGGGAGCTGTTTTTT
TRBJ1-1 TRBV20-1 few . CSARGQAGNTEAFF TGCAGTGCTAGAGGGCAGGCCGGCAACACTGAAGCTTTCTTT
TRBJ2-1 TRBV24-1 few . CATSDTGLLSHNEQFF TGTGCCACCAGTGATACCGGACTACTATCCCACAATGAGCAGTTCTTC
TRBJ1-5 TRBV20-1 many TRBD1 CSVRQGARGQPQHF TGCAGTGTGAGACAGGGGGCGCGAGGTCAGCCCCAGCATTTT
TRBJ2-3 TRBV18 few . CASSDAILSTDTQYF TGTGCCAGCTCGGACGCCATACTGAGCACAGATACGCAGTATTTT
TRBJ1-5 TRBV6-5 few . CASSYSNPGGVYSNQPQHF TGTGCCAGCAGTTACAGCAATCCGGGGGGAGTTTATAGCAATCAGCCCCAGCATTTT
TRBJ1-1 TRBV12-3/TRBV12-4 many TRBD1 CASARTGMNTEAFF TGTGCCAGCGCCCGGACAGGGATGAACACTGAAGCTTTCTTT
TRBJ2-1 TRBV6-2/TRBV6-3 few TRBD2 CASSYSASGRASHNEQFF TGTGCCAGCAGTTACTCGGCTAGCGGGAGGGCCTCCCACAATGAGCAGTTCTTC
TRBJ2-5 TRBV20-1 . . CSASGSGETQYF TGCAGTGCTAGCGGGAGTGGAGAGACCCAGTACTTC